This is a list of T cell receptor beta chains from one sample in a study of cytotoxic CD8 clonotypes in ibrutinib-treated CLL. The protocol was immunoSEQ multiplex PCR, while the TCRdb copy is restricted to in-frame clones and leaves out a portion. The sample lists roughly 250,000 clones; around 70% were seen once. The sequencing used PBMCs, collected after 24 months of ibrutinib treatment. Every receptor here comes from a human donor with chronic lymphocytic leukemia. Each CDR3 is given with its conserved first and last residue. The D gene is left open where the match is weak. Clone size is stated in some rows and not others, as once, few, many or a class when expanded.

TRBJ2-5 | . | . | TRBV4-3 | TGCGCCAGCAGCCAAGACCCGAACGCGGGAACTACCCAGTACTTC | CASSQDPNAGTTQYF
TRBJ2-1 | TRBD1 | . | TRBV7-9 | TGTGCCAGCAGCCGCCAAGGTCCCTCAGGACAGGGGGGAAATCCCCAGTTCTTC | CASSRQGPSGQGGNPQFF
TRBJ1-2 | . | . | TRBV27 | TGTGCCAGCAGAAAAAACCAAGGCGCTGGCTACACCTTC | CASRKNQGAGYTF
TRBJ1-5 | . | . | TRBV30 | TGTGCCTGGAGTTGGGGGGACATTATCAATCAGCCCCAGCATTTT | CAWSWGDIINQPQHF
TRBJ2-7 | TRBD1 | . | TRBV29-1 | TGCAGCGTAATGACAGGGGGCCGGCGGGAGCTCTCCTACGAGCAGTACTTC | CSVMTGGRRELSYEQYF
TRBJ2-7 | . | . | TRBV19 | TGTGCCAGAGACGGGGGCGAGCAGTACTTC | CARDGGEQYF
TRBJ2-7 | TRBD2 | . | TRBV5-4 | TGTGCCAGCAGCACGGATCCGGGACTAGCGGGATACTACGAGCAGTACTTC | CASSTDPGLAGYYEQYF
TRBJ2-1 | TRBD2 | . | TRBV5-1 | TGCGCCAGCAGCTGGACTAGCGGAACCTACAATGAGCAGTTCTTC | CASSWTSGTYNEQFF
TRBJ2-7 | TRBD2 | . | TRBV6-6 | TGTGCCAGCAGGGCGTCTAGCGGGAGGTATTCCTACGAGCAGTACTTC | CASRASSGRYSYEQYF
TRBJ1-1 | TRBD1 | . | TRBV5-1 | TGCGCCAGCAGCACGGGACAGGGAGGTACTGAAGCTTTCTTT | CASSTGQGGTEAFF
TRBJ2-7 | . | . | TRBV25-1 | TGTGCCAGCAGTGTAATCGGGCCCCAAGGAAACGAGCAGTACTTC | CASSVIGPQGNEQYF
TRBJ2-1 | . | few | TRBV7-3 | TGTGCCAGCAGCTTATATGGTTCTCCATACAATGAGCAGTTCTTC | CASSLYGSPYNEQFF
TRBJ2-6 | . | . | TRBV30 | TGTGCCTGGAGTGTCCCCGGAATATTACCTAAACTGAAGCCTGGGGCCAACGTCCTGACTTTC | CAWSVPGILPKLKPGANVLTF
TRBJ1-2 | TRBD1 | . | TRBV7-6 | TGTGCCAGCAGCTCGATACAGGGGGCGCCCACCTTC | CASSSIQGAPTF
TRBJ2-7 | . | . | TRBV27 | TGTGCCAGCAGCCCTAGGGGGACCTACTCCTACGAGCAGTACTTC | CASSPRGTYSYEQYF
TRBJ2-2 | . | . | TRBV19 | TGTGCCAGTAGTTCGAGACAACCCGCGAACACCGGGGAGCTGTTTTTT | CASSSRQPANTGELFF
TRBJ2-7 | . | . | TRBV7-2 | TGTGCCAGCAGCCTGGGACATTCGAGCTCCTACGAGCAGTACTTC | CASSLGHSSSYEQYF
TRBJ1-1 | . | . | TRBV10-3 | TGTGCCATCAGTGGGGGGATGAACACTGAAGCTTTCTTT | CAISGGMNTEAFF
TRBJ2-7 | . | . | TRBV5-1 | TGCGCCAGCAGCTTGGAGAGCCCTCCGAACCACGAGCAGTACTTC | CASSLESPPNHEQYF
TRBJ1-5 | . | . | TRBV19 | TGTGCCAGCCAGACTACCGGAGGTGGTAGCAATCAGCCCCAGCATTTT | CASQTTGGGSNQPQHF
TRBJ2-7 | TRBD2 | . | TRBV6-5 | TGTGCCAGCACCCTTAGCGGGAGAGATGCCTACGAGCAGTACTTC | CASTLSGRDAYEQYF
TRBJ2-7 | TRBD2 | . | TRBV28 | TGTGCCAGCAGTTTCGACCGGGGGGGCCTAGACGAGCAGTACTTC | CASSFDRGGLDEQYF
TRBJ2-7 | . | . | TRBV28 | TGTGCCAGCAGTAGGCCTGAACTCCCCTACGAGCAGTACTTC | CASSRPELPYEQYF